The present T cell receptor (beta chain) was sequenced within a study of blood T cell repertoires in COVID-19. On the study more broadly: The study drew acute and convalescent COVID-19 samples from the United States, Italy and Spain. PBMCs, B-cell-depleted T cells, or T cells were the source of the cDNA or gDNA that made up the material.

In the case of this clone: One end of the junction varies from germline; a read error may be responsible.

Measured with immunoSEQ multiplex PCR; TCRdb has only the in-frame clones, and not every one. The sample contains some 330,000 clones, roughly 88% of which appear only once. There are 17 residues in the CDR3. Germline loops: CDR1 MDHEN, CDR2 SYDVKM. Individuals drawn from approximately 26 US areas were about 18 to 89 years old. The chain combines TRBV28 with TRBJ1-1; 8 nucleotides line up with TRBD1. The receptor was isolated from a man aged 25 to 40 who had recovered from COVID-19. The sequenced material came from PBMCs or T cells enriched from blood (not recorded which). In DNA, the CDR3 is TGTGCCAGCAGTTTTGGCCCTAGGACAGGGCGGAACCCTGAAGCTTTCTTT. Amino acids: CASSFGPRTGRNPEAFF.